The 16 T cell receptor beta chains given below trace back to one sample, sequenced in a study of tumor and adjacent non-tumor tissue in lung cancer. This sample's RNA came from whole unsorted tissue. Three rounds of nested PCR, following a modified ARM-PCR protocol, produced the TCRbeta library. TCRdb reanalysed the multiplex PCR reads using MiXCR and keeps one entry per CDR3 protein. The sample yields 91,000 or so distinct CDR3 sequences, less than 80% seen once. The sequenced sample was lung tumor tissue. These receptors were collected from a man between 60 and 75 years old with non-small cell lung cancer.

Turning to this clonotype: It may be a read error: a sequence one base away is much more abundant. The gene calls are TRBV18 and TRBJ2-1, with TRBD2 matching 7 bases. From germline, CDR1 is KGHSH and CDR2 LQKENI. The CDR3 consists of 14 residues. CDR3 residues: CASSPWGGYNEQLF. CDR3 nucleotides: TGTGCCAGCTCACCATGGGGAGGGTACAATGAGCAGTTATTC.

The chain joins TRBV5-6 to TRBJ2-7, with 9 bases lining up with TRBD1. The V gene end was trimmed by 5 bases and the J gene end by 11 bases; junction bases not matched to a gene: 11. This CDR3 is 13 amino acids long. Germline loops: CDR1 SGHDT, CDR2 YYEEEE. The CDR3 coding sequence is TGTGCCAGCAGTCGGGACAGGGAAGGGGTTAAGTACTTC. Translating it yields CASSRDREGVKYF.

This clonotype was picked up many times. The chain is built from TRBV7-8 and TRBJ2-7, with D tentatively TRBD2 (5 bases). The CDR3 consists of 16 residues. Per the germline V gene, CDR1 is SGHVS and CDR2 is FQNEAQ. V lost 7 bases and J 0 bases, leaving 19 bases between the germline ends. The CDR3, as DNA: TGTGCCAGCACTCTAGCCGCAGGACGCCTCTCCTACGAGCAGTACTTC. It yields the protein CASTLAAGRLSYEQYF.

On this clonotype itself: The junction does not match germline at one end; this may be a read error. The V gene is TRBV4-1, the J gene TRBJ2-6, with TRBD2 identical over 7 bases. Germline loops: CDR1 MGHRA, CDR2 YSYEKL. The CDR3 extends over 17 amino acids. The CDR3 reads CASSQELASFGANVLIF. DNA of the CDR3: TGCGCCAGCAGCCAAGAACTAGCGTCCTTCGGGGCCAACGTCCTGATTTTC.

This chain's CDR3 is CASSYFYLGTDTQYF. The DNA for the CDR3 is TGTGCCAGCAGTTACTTCTATTTGGGGACAGATACGCAGTATTTT. V gene TRBV6-6 combines with J gene TRBJ2-3; D gene uncertain. CDR1 and CDR2 from the germline V gene are MNHNY and SVGAGI (reference sequence). This CDR3 has 15 residues. V was cut by 1 base and J by 3 bases, with 11 bases left in between.

To note about this clonotype: The conserved phenylalanine or tryptophan normally closing the CDR3 is absent here, so this likely arose from a read error. This chain joins TRBV11-3 and TRBJ2-2; D is ambiguous. The CDR3 spans 13 residues. Germline V lookup: CDR1 SGHNT, CDR2 YENEEA. This CDR3 is CASNLVALGELFS. The CDR3 DNA follows: TGTGCCAGCAACTTAGTAGCCCTGGGGGAGCTGTTTTCT.

A single count supports this clonotype. A read error may produce the germline difference seen at one junction end. The chain has TRBV6-6 and TRBJ2-6; either TRBD1 or TRBD2 may supply D (5 bases each). The CDR3 length is 15 residues. Germline values: CDR1 MNHNY, CDR2 SVGAGI (reference sequence). Here the CDR3 reads CASTYLISGTNVMTF. CDR3 bases: TGTGCCAGCACCTACCTGATCTCTGGGACCAACGTCATGACTTTC.

Concerning this clonotype: One end of the junction fails to match germline, which may point to a read error. The rearrangement uses TRBV13 and TRBJ1-2, with TRBD1 as a possible D gene (5 bases). Germline lookup yields CDR1 PRHDT and CDR2 FYEKMQ (reference sequence). The CDR3 length is 17 residues. CDR3 in amino acids: CASSPILQASTGYGYTF. The CDR3 DNA reads TGTGCCAGCAGCCCGATCCTACAGGCTTCAACAGGCTATGGCTATACCTTC.

At least ten counts were recorded for this clonotype. The missing conserved phenylalanine or tryptophan at the end of this CDR3 makes a read error likely. The chain links TRBV29-1 to TRBJ1-1, with a tentative D call TRBD1 (6 bases). Germline lookup yields CDR1 SQVTM and CDR2 ANQGSEA. V lost 7 bases and J 1 base, leaving 7 bases between the germline ends. The CDR3 is made up of 11 amino acids. In DNA, the CDR3 is TGCAGCGCACAGGGGAACACTGAAGCTTTCTCT. Translating gives CSAQGNTEAFS.

On this clonotype itself: This may be a read error, as it is one base from a much larger clone. V and J are TRBV6-2 or TRBV6-3 and TRBJ1-2; no reliable D call. In germline, CDR1 is MNHEY, CDR2 SVGEGT. This CDR3 is 16 amino acids long. The CDR3: CASTYSWQVANYGYTF. The CDR3 region has the DNA TGTGCCAGCACTTACTCTTGGCAGGTCGCTAACTATGGCTACACCTTC.

The V and J genes are TRBV29-1 and TRBJ2-3; D gene unclear. CDR3 length: 10 amino acids. Germline CDR1 is SQVTM and CDR2 is ANQGSEA. Trimming removed 5 bases from V and 6 bases from J, with 6 bases in between. The CDR3 DNA reads TGCAGCGTTTTCCAGGATACGCAGTATTTT. Amino acids: CSVFQDTQYF.

This clonotype was recorded a few times. V usage is TRBV7-3 and J usage is TRBJ2-3; 8 bases line up with TRBD2. Looked up from germline, CDR1 is SGHTA and CDR2 is FQGTGA. Trimming removed 5 bases from V and 0 bases from J; junction bases left unmatched: 4. This CDR3 region has 15 residues. CDR3 region: CASSRVAGSTDTQYF. For the CDR3, the DNA is TGTGCCAGCAGCAGAGTAGCGGGGAGCACAGATACGCAGTATTTT.

As to this clonotype: At one end the junction does not follow the germline gene, possibly because of a read error. The chain is built from TRBV20-1 and TRBJ2-3, with D perhaps TRBD2 (6 bases). CDR3 size: 14 residues. CDR1 is DFQATT and CDR2 is SNEGSKA in the germline V gene (reference sequence). CDR3: CNARVQGLADTQYF. The CDR3 bases are TGCAATGCTAGAGTTCAAGGTCTAGCGGATACGCAGTATTTT.

Concerning this clonotype: It is likely a read error, because the conserved phenylalanine at the end of the CDR3 is missing. The chain carries TRBV11-1 and TRBJ2-1, with D possibly matching TRBD1 (6 bases). The CDR3 is 13 amino acids. The germline V gene encodes CDR1 SGHAT and CDR2 FQDESV (reference sequence). The DNA of the CDR3 is TGTCCCAGCAGCTCAGGACAGAGCAATGAGCAGTTCTCC. Residues: CPSSSGQSNEQFS.

Comment on this clonotype: This clone may be a read error of a much larger clone one base away. The rearrangement links TRBV12-3 or TRBV12-4 to TRBJ2-2; 7 bases are a match to TRBD1. Trimming at V came to 4 bases and at J to 4 bases, leaving 6 bases not matched to a gene. This CDR3 contains 15 residues. In DNA form, the CDR3 reads TGTGCCAGCAGTTCAGGGACAGAACGCACCGGGGAGCTGTTTTTT. Its protein is CASSSGTERTGELFF.

Concerning this clonotype: The CDR3 does not close with the conserved phenylalanine or tryptophan, likely indicating a read error. The rearrangement links TRBV11-3 to TRBJ2-1; D possibly corresponds to TRBD2 (5 bases). The CDR3 loop spans 15 amino acids. Germline lookup yields CDR1 SGHNT and CDR2 YENEEA. Between the trimmed V and J ends, which lost 6 bases and 8 bases, there was a span of 20 bases. CDR3 protein: CASRLSPGRDYEQFL. The CDR3 nucleotides read TGTGCCAGCAGATTGAGCCCGGGTCGGGATTATGAGCAGTTCCTC.